This T cell receptor beta chain was sequenced for a study of CD8 T cells in ankylosing spondylitis. Findings of the study overall: Significant enrichment of disease-linked clones was reportedly seen in matched ankylosing spondylitis synovial fluid. Relatively rare in peripheral blood, disease-linked clones were also CD8+.

Concerning this clonotype: Its antigen is undetermined.

Germline CDR1 MRHNA, CDR2 SNTAGT. The CDR3 extends over 15 amino acids. The V and J ends lost 6 bases and 8 bases, in that order; junction bases with no gene match: 10. Quantitative 5'-RACE with molecular barcodes generated TCR beta libraries. TCRdb fed the 5' RACE reads into MiXCR, producing one record per CDR3 protein. This sample carries about 250,000 distinct CDR3 sequences, roughly 32% of them seen once, and the ten largest clones take around 4.5%. This receptor was obtained from a male donor with ankylosing spondylitis or in good health (not recorded which). Material: blood, either unsorted or a sorted T cell fraction (not recorded which). V and J are TRBV6-4 and TRBJ2-1; TRBD2 agrees at 10 bases. The CDR3 loop reads CASSLSGGLRHEQFF. CDR3 nucleotides: TGTGCCAGCAGCCTTAGCGGGGGGCTGCGGCATGAGCAGTTCTTC.